This TCR beta chain derives from a study of siplizumab effects on memory and regulatory T cells. The germline gives CDR1 SGHNT, CDR2 YYREEE (reference sequence). There are 14 residues in the CDR3. With 4 bases removed from V and 4 bases from J, the gap between germline ends came to 14 bases. Concerning this clone: Its cognate antigen is unknown.

Study-level points and caveats: The Treg-derived share of mappable alloreactive CD4+ clones averaged about 69% with siplizumab and 25% to 30% in controls. Greater diversity than memory cells seemed evident in naive T cells, which also appeared to be major alloresponse contributors. Confirmation was lacking for the suppressive function of proliferating Tregs derived from siplizumab cultures.

Repertoires were generated with immunoSEQ multiplex PCR, while TCRdb's copy carries only in-frame clones and drops some. The sample consists of about 69,000 clones, about 90% of them appearing once. The sequence derives from a human donor in good health. The chain employs TRBV5-4 and TRBJ1-2; unclear D gene. Sequencing input: Tregs sorted from blood. In DNA, the CDR3 is TGTGCCAGCAGCCATCCCATGGGTGCCTATGGCTACACCTTC. Amino acids: CASSHPMGAYGYTF. Full variable domain (remainder filled in from reference TRBV5-4 and TRBJ1-2): ETGVTQSPTHLIKTRGQQVTLRCSSQSGHNTVSWYQQALGQGPQFIFQYYREEENGRGNFPPRFSGLQFPNYSSELNVNALELDDSALYLCASSHPMGAYGYTFGSGTRLTVV.